One T cell receptor beta chain is described in this entry. It has no known antigen specificity. No much larger clonotype is one base removed from it; base qualities were not supplied. The sample is drawn from a study of immune characteristics of hereditary and idiopathic chronic pancreatitis. About the investigation overall: Local pancreatic immune cells and TCRbeta repertoires were profiled in hereditary and idiopathic chronic pancreatitis and were compared with control organ donor pancreases. Minimal in vitro experimental manipulation of pancreas-infiltrating T cells was the reason the gDNA-based approach was selected. TCRbeta sequencing included a few control pancreases, under ten pancreases with hereditary chronic pancreatitis and about 6 pancreases with idiopathic chronic pancreatitis. Points the paper makes about the study in general: The study did not include chronic pancreatitis caused by alcohol use. Compared with controls, both chronic pancreatitis groups had significantly higher TCRbeta repertoire diversity and lower clonality. Differences in Vbeta-Jbeta gene family usage, including TRBV10, TRBV19, TRBV23 and TRBV5, were found between hereditary and idiopathic chronic pancreatitis. Among around 14 chronic pancreatitis patients, the number of productive TCR rearrangements showed a positive correlation with disease severity scores. Because patient tissue could be obtained only at the time of TPIAT, differences in disease duration may have affected the immune findings.

The method was the immunoSEQ multiplex PCR assay. From pancreatic genomic DNA, the TCRbeta CDR3 region along with adjacent sequences was amplified and then sequenced. The paper's processing steps were these. Repertoire diversity was assessed as a mean normalized Shannon-Wiener index, together with productive clonality and counts of productive rearrangements. The nonparametric Mann-Whitney U test was used to compare repertoire metrics between controls and chronic pancreatitis. A shared clonotype was defined as a CDR3beta sequence with the same amino acid composition and length across subjects. What TCRdb holds here is the immuneACCESS table cut down to in-frame rearrangements. Part of the clones is not present; checked against another copy, under half of the missing clones reflect an unresolved V gene, and the others are unexplained. For V, J and clone size, that table is used; D and trimming come from the DNA. A total of fewer than 10,000 clones appear in this sample, about 76% of them only once. The ten largest clones capture more than 13% of the sample.

Patients undergoing total pancreatectomy with islet autotransplantation (TPIAT) were the source of the chronic pancreatitis pancreas tissue. No known history of diabetes was present in the included chronic pancreatitis patients. Genomic DNA was extracted directly from bulk pancreas tissue, without T cell sorting, for TCRbeta sequencing. No particular cause of disease was identified in the patients with idiopathic chronic pancreatitis. Pancreas tissues from patients and organ donors were collected consecutively at two US centers. The germline V gene sets CDR1 to SQVTM and CDR2 to ANQGSEA. The CDR3 covers 16 residues, taking in both the cysteine and the phenylalanine. The CDR3 DNA has 48 bases and is translated from base 1. Trimming removed 7 bases from V and 1 base from J, leaving 21 bases between the germline ends.

The material sequenced was pancreas tissue with idiopathic chronic pancreatitis. Read against the paper, the sample's cell subset or site label means: chronic pancreatitis without an identified cause. The chain links TRBV29-1 with TRBJ2-3, and possibly TRBD1, on 5 matching bases. The source of this sequence is a human donor with chronic pancreatitis. The CDR3 reads as follows: CSAHSGHTQGTDTQYF. The DNA is as follows: TGCAGCGCTCATTCTGGACATACTCAGGGCACAGATACGCAGTATTTT.